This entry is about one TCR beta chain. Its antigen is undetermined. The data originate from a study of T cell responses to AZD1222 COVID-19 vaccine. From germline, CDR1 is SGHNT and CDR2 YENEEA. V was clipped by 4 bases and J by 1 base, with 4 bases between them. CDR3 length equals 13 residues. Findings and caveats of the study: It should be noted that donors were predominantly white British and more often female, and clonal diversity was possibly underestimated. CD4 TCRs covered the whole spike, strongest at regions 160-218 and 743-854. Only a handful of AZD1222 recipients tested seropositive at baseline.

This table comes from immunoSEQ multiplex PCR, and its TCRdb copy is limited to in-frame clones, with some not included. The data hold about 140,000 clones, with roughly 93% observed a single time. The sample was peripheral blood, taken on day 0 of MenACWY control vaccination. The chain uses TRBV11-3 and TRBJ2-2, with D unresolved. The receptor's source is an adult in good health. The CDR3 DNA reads TGTGCCAGCAGCTACCAGAACACCGGGGAGCTGTTTTTT. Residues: CASSYQNTGELFF.